These 10 T cell receptor beta chains were all obtained from the same sample, sequenced in a study of cytomegalovirus exposure and HLA in healthy donors. TCRdb keeps only in-frame clones here, not all; method: immunoSEQ multiplex PCR. Here the sample spans under 110,000 clones, about 87% being singletons. Sequenced material: PBMCs. These TCRs come from a young woman in good health and CMV-seropositive.

This chain joins TRBV19 and TRBJ2-1; D perhaps matches TRBD1 (5 bases). In germline, CDR1 is LNHDA, CDR2 SQIVND (reference sequence). The CDR3 extends over 15 amino acids. The V and J ends lost 3 bases and 6 bases respectively, with 15 bases between them. As DNA, the CDR3 is TGTGCCAGTAGTATCGGGCAGGGAAGGGCCAATGAGCAGTTCTTC. Encoded protein: CASSIGQGRANEQFF.

The chain joins TRBV7-2 to TRBJ2-1; no clear D. V gave up 5 bases and J gave up 7 bases, with 15 bases separating them. Per germline, CDR1 SGHTA and CDR2 FQGNSA. The CDR3 covers 14 residues. The CDR3 region is CASSPPPRLNEQFF. The CDR3, as DNA: TGTGCCAGCAGCCCGCCGCCGCGGTTGAATGAGCAGTTCTTC.

This chain uses TRBV4-1 with TRBJ2-1; 7 bases align to TRBD2. CDR3 length: 16 residues. Germline CDR1 is MGHRA and CDR2 is YSYEKL. Trimming removed 0 bases from V and 2 bases from J; junction bases left unmatched: 4. As DNA, the CDR3 is TGCGCCAGCAGCCAAGATCCGGGGGGTCCCTACAATGAGCAGTTCTTC. Protein product: CASSQDPGGPYNEQFF.

The V and J genes are TRBV4-2 and TRBJ2-7, with 9 bases that match TRBD2. After removal of 0 bases from V and 5 bases from J, the junction contained 8 bases not matched to a gene. The germline CDR1 and CDR2 sequences are LGHNA and YNFKEQ. This CDR3 has 16 amino acids. CDR3 region: CASSQDRVAGVHEQYF. CDR3 coding DNA: TGTGCCAGCAGCCAAGATCGGGTAGCGGGGGTCCACGAGCAGTACTTC.

The chain uses TRBV10-1 and TRBJ2-5, with D perhaps matching TRBD2 (7 bases). V gave up 7 bases and J gave up 9 bases, with 18 bases separating them. Germline V gene lookup returns CDR1 WNHNN and CDR2 SYGVQD (reference sequence). This CDR3 has 13 amino acids. The DNA of the CDR3 is TGCGCCAGCATAGACAGGACTAGACGGGCCCAGTACTTC. Translated: CASIDRTRRAQYF.

This clone came up once. The chain is built from TRBV9 and TRBJ2-2, with TRBD1 as a possible D gene (6 bases). This CDR3 has 16 amino acids. CDR1 is SGDLS and CDR2 is YYNGEE in the germline V gene. The germline V and J ends were trimmed by 2 bases and 0 bases, with 11 bases remaining between them. In nucleotides, the CDR3 is TGTGCCAGCAGCGTCGACAGGTTAACGAACACCGGGGAGCTGTTTTTT. Protein sequence: CASSVDRLTNTGELFF.

Regarding this clone: One end of the junction does not line up with germline, which may come from a read error. The V gene is TRBV20-1, the J gene TRBJ2-1, with 10 bases that match TRBD1. CDR1 and CDR2 (germline): DFQATT, SNEGSKA (reference sequence). The CDR3 has 11 amino acids. CDR3 sequence: CSADSTGGEIF. The CDR3, as DNA: TGCAGTGCCGATTCGACAGGGGGCGAGATCTTC.

J is TRBJ1-6 and V is TRBV19; maybe TRBD1 (5 bases). The CDR3 covers 13 residues. Germline CDR1 and CDR2: LNHDA and SQIVND (reference sequence). Trimming stripped 5 bases from V and 7 bases from J, with 9 bases between. This chain's CDR3 is CASSATVNSPLHF. In nucleotides, the CDR3 is TGTGCCAGTAGTGCGACAGTAAATTCACCCCTCCACTTT.

The chain is built from TRBV11-2 and TRBJ1-4; perhaps TRBD1 as D (6 bases). This CDR3 is built from 15 residues. CDR1 is SGHAT and CDR2 is FQNNGV in the germline V gene. Trimming shortened V by 5 bases and J by 6 bases, and 16 bases separated the two germline ends. The CDR3 nucleotides are TGTGCCAGCAGCCAACCCACAGGGATGGATGAAAAACTGTTTTTT. Its protein is CASSQPTGMDEKLFF.

The V call is TRBV27, the J call TRBJ2-1; D gene unclear. The CDR3 has 12 residues. V was shortened by 4 bases and J by 7 bases, with 8 bases between the two germline ends. Per the germline V gene, CDR1 is MNHEY and CDR2 is SMNVEV (reference sequence). In DNA, the CDR3 is TGTGCCAGCAGTTCATTAGAAAATGAGCAGTTCTTC. Translation: CASSSLENEQFF.